This T cell receptor beta chain came from a study of resident and recirculating memory T cells in vitiligo (dated by TCRdb to the late 2010s). At the level of the whole study: For TCR beta sequencing, epidermis was obtained by shave biopsy from two lesional and two nonlesional sites, and PBMCs were also collected, from each of a few stable vitiligo patients. Without any cell sorting, samples were homogenized immediately before genomic DNA was extracted using the Qiagen DNeasy Blood & Tissue Kit. Human TCR beta sequencing was used to test whether specific clones in lesional vitiligo skin differed from clones in nonlesional skin and blood. Broader findings and caveats from the paper: No unique dominant TCR clone was detected, and clonality varied among vitiligo lesions. Mechanistic studies in the future are needed to assess how much the detected T cell clones and the human Trm pools versus Tcm pools each contribute. Even within a single patient, overlap and correlation analysis found no significant repertoire overlap between any biopsies apart from each lesion compared with itself. TCR sequences were not found to be conserved across biopsy sites or patients, suggesting that different lesions are infiltrated by different T cell clones, a pattern described as private specificity.

Vitiligo was considered stable when no change in lesions had been observed over the previous 6 months. To qualify as stable, patients additionally needed to show no confetti depigmentation, which is a clinical sign of active vitiligo. Any patient who had received treatment in the previous three months was excluded. PBMCs were isolated from heparinized blood by Ficoll density gradient centrifugation and were subsequently flash-frozen. Worth noting for this clone: Its antigen remains unidentified. Per-base qualities were not stored, and no clone one base away is much larger.

The immunoSEQ hsTCRB kit was used to amplify TCR beta chains from the genomic DNA. TCR beta libraries were sequenced on an Illumina MiSeq instrument by the immunoSEQ service. The study's own analysis went as follows. The immunoSEQ Analyzer was used to analyze the repertoire data. In its TCRdb copy, this immuneACCESS table keeps in-frame sequences only and misses some clones. Where compared with another copy, unresolved V genes explain less than half of these, and the others have no known cause. The V and J calls and the clone size are those of that table, but D and trimming were determined from the DNA. The sample table lists tens of thousands of clones, 92% of them with a count of one. Approximately 4.8% of the sample goes to the ten largest clones. From its cysteine to its phenylalanine, the CDR3 spans 13 amino acids. Just CDR3 DNA is preserved here, 39 bases in frame from base 1. CDR1 and CDR2, per the germline V gene (reference sequence), are GTSNPN and SVGIG. Trimming at the junction amounts to 4 bases on V and 2 bases on J, and the germline ends lie 12 bases apart.

The TCR comes from a male donor with vitiligo. Sample: blood. The sequence joins TRBV30 to TRBJ2-7; tentative D gene TRBD2, with 6 bases matching. CDR3 loop: CAWKGLAPYEQYF. The DNA is as follows: TGTGCCTGGAAAGGCCTAGCGCCCTACGAGCAGTACTTC.